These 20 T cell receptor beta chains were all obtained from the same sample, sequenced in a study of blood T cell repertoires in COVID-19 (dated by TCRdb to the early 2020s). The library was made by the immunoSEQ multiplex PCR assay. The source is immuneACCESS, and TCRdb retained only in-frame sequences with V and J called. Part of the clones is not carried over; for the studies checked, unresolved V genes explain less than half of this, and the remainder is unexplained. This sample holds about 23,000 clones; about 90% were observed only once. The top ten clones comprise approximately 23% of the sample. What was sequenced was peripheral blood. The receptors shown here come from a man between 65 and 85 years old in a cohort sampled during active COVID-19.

The CDR3 DNA reads TGTGCCAGTGAACCGGCGGGATTTTTAGGCTACGAGCAGTACTTC. Amino acids: CASEPAGFLGYEQYF. V usage is TRBV28 and J usage is TRBJ2-7, with D possibly being TRBD2 (6 bases). The V and J ends lost 9 bases and 3 bases respectively, with 21 bases between them. CDR3 length: 15 amino acids. The germline V gene encodes CDR1 MDHEN and CDR2 SYDVKM.

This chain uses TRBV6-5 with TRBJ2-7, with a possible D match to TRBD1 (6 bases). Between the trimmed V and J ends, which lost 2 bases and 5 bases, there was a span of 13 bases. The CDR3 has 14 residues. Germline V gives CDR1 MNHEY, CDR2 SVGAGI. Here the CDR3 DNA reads TGTGCCAGCAGTTACAACCAGGGGAGCAACGAGCAGTACTTC. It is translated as CASSYNQGSNEQYF.

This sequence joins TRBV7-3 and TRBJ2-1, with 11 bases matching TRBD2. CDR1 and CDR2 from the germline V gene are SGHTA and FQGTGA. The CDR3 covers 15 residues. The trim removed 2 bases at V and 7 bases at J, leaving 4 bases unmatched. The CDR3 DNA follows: TGTGCCAGCAGCTTACAATCTAGCGGGAGGAATGAGCAGTTCTTC. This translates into CASSLQSSGRNEQFF.

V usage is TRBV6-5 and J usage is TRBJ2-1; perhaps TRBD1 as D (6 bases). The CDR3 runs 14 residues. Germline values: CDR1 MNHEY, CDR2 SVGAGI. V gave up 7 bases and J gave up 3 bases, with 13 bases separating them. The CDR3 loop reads CASNPVQGYNEQFF. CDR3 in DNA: TGTGCCAGCAACCCCGTACAGGGCTACAATGAGCAGTTCTTC.

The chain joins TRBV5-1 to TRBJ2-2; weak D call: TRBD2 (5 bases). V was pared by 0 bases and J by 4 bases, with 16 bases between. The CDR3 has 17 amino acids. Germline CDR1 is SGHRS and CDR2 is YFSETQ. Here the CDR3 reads CASSLVVGSVGTGELFF. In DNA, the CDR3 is TGCGCCAGCAGCTTGGTAGTTGGGAGTGTTGGCACCGGGGAGCTGTTTTTT. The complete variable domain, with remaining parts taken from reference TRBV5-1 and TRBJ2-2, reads KAGVTQTPRYLIKTRGQQVTLSCSPISGHRSVSWYQQTPGQGLQFLFEYFSETQRNKGNFPGRFSGRQFSNSRSEMNVSTLELGDSALYLCASSLVVGSVGTGELFFGEGSRLTVL.

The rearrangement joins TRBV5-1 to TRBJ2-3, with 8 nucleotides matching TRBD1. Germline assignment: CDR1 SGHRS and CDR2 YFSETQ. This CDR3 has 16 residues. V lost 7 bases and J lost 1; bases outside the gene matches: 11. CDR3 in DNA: TGCGCCAGCCACGATTTGACAGGGGCAGGCACAGATACGCAGTATTTT. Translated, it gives CASHDLTGAGTDTQYF.

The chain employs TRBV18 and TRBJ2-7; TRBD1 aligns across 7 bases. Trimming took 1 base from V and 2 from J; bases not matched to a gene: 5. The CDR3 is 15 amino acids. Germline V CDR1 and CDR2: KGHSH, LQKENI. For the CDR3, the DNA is TGTGCCAGCTCACCACAGGGACAGACAACCTACGAGCAGTACTTC. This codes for CASSPQGQTTYEQYF.

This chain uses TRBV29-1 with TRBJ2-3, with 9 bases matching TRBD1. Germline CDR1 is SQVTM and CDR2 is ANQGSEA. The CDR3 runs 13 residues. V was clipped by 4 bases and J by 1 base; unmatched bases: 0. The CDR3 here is CSVGTGGTDTQYF. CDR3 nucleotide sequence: TGCAGCGTTGGGACAGGGGGCACAGATACGCAGTATTTT.

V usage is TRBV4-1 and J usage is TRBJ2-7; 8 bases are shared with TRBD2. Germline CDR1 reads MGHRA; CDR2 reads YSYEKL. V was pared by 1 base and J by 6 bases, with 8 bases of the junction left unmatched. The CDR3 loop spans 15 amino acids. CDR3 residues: CASSQGPREGVEQYF. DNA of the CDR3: TGCGCCAGCAGCCAAGGTCCTCGGGAGGGGGTCGAGCAGTACTTC.

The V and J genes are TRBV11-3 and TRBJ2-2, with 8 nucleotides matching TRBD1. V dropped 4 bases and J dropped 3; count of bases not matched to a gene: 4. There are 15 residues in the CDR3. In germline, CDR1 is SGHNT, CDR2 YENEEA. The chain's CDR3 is CASSSNRGDTGELFF. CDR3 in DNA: TGTGCCAGCAGCTCCAACAGGGGGGACACCGGGGAGCTGTTTTTT.

The chain's CDR3 is CASSLREGYSGANVLTF. In DNA form, the CDR3 reads TGCGCCAGCAGCTTGAGGGAGGGGTACTCTGGGGCCAACGTCCTGACTTTC. The V gene is TRBV5-1, the J gene TRBJ2-6; 7 bases are shared with TRBD2. This CDR3 contains 17 residues. J was trimmed by 0 bases and V by 1 base; bases with no gene match: 4. Germline V lookup: CDR1 SGHRS, CDR2 YFSETQ.

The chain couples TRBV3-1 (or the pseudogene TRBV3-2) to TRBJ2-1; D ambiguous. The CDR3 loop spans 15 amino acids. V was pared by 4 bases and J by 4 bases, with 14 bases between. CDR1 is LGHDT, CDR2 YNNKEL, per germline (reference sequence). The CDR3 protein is CASSRFGRSYNEQFF. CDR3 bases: TGTGCCAGCAGCCGCTTTGGGCGAAGTTACAATGAGCAGTTCTTC.

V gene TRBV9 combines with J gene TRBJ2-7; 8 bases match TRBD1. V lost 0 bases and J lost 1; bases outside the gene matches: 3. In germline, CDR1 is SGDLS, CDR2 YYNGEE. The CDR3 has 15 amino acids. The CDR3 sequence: CASSVAGGPSYEQYF. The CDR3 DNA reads TGTGCCAGCAGCGTAGCAGGGGGCCCTTCCTACGAGCAGTACTTC.

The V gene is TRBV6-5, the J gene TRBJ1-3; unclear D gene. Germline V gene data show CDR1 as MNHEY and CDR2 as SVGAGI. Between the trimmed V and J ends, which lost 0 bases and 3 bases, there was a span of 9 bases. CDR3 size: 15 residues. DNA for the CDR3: TGTGCCAGCAGTTACTCTCTGCGGGTTGGAAACACCATATATTTT. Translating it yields CASSYSLRVGNTIYF.

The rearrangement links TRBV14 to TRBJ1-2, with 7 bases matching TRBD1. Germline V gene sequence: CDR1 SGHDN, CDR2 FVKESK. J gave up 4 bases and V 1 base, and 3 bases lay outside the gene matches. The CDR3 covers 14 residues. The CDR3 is CASSQGTGFYGYTF. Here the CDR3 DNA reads TGTGCCAGCAGCCAAGGGACAGGTTTCTATGGCTACACCTTC.

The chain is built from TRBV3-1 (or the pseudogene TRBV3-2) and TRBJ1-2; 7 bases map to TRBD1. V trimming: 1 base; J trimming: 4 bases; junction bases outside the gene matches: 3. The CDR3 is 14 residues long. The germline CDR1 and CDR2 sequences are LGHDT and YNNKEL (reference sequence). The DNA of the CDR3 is TGTGCCAGCAGCCAAGTCCGGGACAGCTATGGCTACACCTTC. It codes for CASSQVRDSYGYTF.

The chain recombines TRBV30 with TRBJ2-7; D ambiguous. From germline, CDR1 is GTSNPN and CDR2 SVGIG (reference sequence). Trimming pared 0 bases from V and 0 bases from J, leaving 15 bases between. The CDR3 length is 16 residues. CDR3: CAWSVLFSQSSYEQYF. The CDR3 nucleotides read TGTGCCTGGAGTGTCCTGTTTAGCCAGAGCTCCTACGAGCAGTACTTC.

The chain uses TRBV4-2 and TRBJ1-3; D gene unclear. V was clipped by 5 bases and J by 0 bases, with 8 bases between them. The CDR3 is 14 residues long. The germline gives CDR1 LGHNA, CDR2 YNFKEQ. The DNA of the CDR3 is TGTGCCAGCAGCTCGCTCGGCTCTGGAAACACCATATATTTT. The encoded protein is CASSSLGSGNTIYF.

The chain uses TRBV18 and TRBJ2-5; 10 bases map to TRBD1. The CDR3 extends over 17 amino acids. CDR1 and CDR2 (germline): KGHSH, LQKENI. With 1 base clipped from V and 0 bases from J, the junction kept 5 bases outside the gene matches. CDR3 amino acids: CASSPRPGQGDQETQYF. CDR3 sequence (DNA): TGTGCCAGCTCACCACGACCAGGACAGGGGGACCAAGAGACCCAGTACTTC. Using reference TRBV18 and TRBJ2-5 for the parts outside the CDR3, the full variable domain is NAGVMQNPRHLVRRRGQEARLRCSPMKGHSHVYWYRQLPEEGLKFMVYLQKENIIDESGMPKERFSAEFPKEGPSILRIQQVVRGDSAAYFCASSPRPGQGDQETQYFGPGTRLLVL.

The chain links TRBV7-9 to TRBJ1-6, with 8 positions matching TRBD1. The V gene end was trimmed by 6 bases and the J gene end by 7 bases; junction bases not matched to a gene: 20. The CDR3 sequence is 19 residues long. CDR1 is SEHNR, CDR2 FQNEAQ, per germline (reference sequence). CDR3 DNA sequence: TGTGCCAGCAGACCGGGACAGGATTGGGTTGGGGGCCTAAATTCACCCCTCCACTTT. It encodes CASRPGQDWVGGLNSPLHF.